Included here is one T cell receptor (beta chain) sequence, with context. The data stem from a study of blood T cell repertoires in COVID-19. About the study: Whether acute or convalescent, the COVID-19 samples came from the United States, Italy and Spain. The cDNA or gDNA used as material had been derived from T cells, B-cell-depleted T cells, or PBMCs.

In the study's own analysis: Estimates of nucleated cell counts were drawn from the amplification of reference gene primers. Here immunoSEQ multiplex PCR was the method, and the copy in TCRdb shows in-frame clones only, minus some. The D gene and trimming were derived from the DNA, and the V and J assignments and clone size from that table. There are about 95,000 clones in the sample; just over 90% occur only once, and under 5% lies in the top ten. CDR1 is SGHTA, CDR2 FQGNSA, per germline. The CDR3 contains 14 residues. Trimming stripped 5 bases from V and 4 bases from J, with 12 bases between. The V and J genes are TRBV7-2 and TRBJ1-3, with unresolved D. The sample consisted of peripheral blood. This sequence originates from a woman between 50 and 59 years old in a cohort sampled during active COVID-19. The CDR3 DNA reads TGTGCCAGCAGCCCCGGCCTAGCCGGAAACACCATATATTTT. Protein product: CASSPGLAGNTIYF.